This T cell receptor (beta chain) came from a study of metastatic and nonmetastatic thyroid tumors. How the authors handled the data: The distant-metastasis classifier for papillary thyroid cancer was built from CDR3 differences across clinicopathological groups. TCRdb re-clonotyped the PCR reads via MiXCR. TCRdb assigned the V and J calls; the authors' analysis was not used. The profile shows about 15,000 clones, roughly 31% of them singletons. Before thyroid surgery, none of the patients had received any treatment. The source is a female donor with papillary thyroid cancer or a benign thyroid nodule (not recorded which). Some clones in this sample may be carry-over from other donors' samples. Input material: blood.

The CDR3 bases are TGCAGTGCTCCGGGAGGGCGCGAGGAGAGGACGGGAGACTATGGCTACACCTTC. Residues: CSAPGGREERTGDYGYTF. The chain uses TRBV20-1 and TRBJ1-2; D is uncertain. This CDR3 contains 18 residues. CDR1 DFQATT and CDR2 SNEGSKA come from the germline V gene (reference sequence). Trimming left V 5 bases short and J 3 bases short, with 28 bases between.